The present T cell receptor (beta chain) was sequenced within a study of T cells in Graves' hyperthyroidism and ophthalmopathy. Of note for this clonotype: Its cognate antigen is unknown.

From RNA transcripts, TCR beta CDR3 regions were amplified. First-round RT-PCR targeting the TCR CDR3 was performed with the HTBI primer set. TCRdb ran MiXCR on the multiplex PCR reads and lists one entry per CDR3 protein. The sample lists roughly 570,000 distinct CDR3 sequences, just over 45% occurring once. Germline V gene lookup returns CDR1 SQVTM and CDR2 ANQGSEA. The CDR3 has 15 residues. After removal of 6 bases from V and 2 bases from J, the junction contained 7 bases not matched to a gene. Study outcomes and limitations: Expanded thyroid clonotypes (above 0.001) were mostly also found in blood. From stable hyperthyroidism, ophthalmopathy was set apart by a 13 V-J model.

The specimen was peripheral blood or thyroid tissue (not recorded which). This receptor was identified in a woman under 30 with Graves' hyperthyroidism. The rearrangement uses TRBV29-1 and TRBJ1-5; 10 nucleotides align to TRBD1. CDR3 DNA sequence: TGCAGCGTCCGGGACAGGGGTCGTGGCAATCAGCCCCAGCATTTT. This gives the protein CSVRDRGRGNQPQHF.